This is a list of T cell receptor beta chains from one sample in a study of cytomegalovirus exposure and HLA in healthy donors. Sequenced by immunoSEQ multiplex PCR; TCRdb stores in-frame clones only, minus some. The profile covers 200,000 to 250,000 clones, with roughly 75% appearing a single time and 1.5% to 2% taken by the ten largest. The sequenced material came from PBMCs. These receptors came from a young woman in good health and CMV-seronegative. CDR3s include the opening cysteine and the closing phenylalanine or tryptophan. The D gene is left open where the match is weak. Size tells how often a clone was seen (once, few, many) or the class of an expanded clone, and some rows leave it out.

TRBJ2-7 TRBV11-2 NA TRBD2 CASSSGLGRAYEQYF TGTGCCAGCAGCTCCGGACTAGGGAGGGCCTACGAGCAGTACTTC
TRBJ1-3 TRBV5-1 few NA CASSLDGGFTGNTIYF TGCGCCAGCAGCTTGGATGGGGGGTTTACTGGAAACACCATATATTTT
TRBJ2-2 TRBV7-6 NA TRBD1 CASANPGQGGTGELFF TGTGCCAGTGCCAACCCGGGACAGGGAGGAACCGGGGAGCTGTTTTTT
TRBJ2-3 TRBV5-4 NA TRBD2 CASSLELAGADTQYF TGTGCCAGCAGCTTGGAGCTAGCGGGCGCAGATACGCAGTATTTT
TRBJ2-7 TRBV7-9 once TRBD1 CASSLADRGPYEQYF TGTGCCAGCAGCTTAGCAGACAGGGGGCCGTACGAGCAGTACTTC
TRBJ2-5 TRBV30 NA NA CAWSGTYTRVMETQYF TGTGCCTGGAGTGGGACTTATACTAGGGTAATGGAGACCCAGTACTTC
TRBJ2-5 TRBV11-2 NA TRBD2 CASSSSWTSYETQYF TGTGCCAGCAGCTCCTCGTGGACTAGCTACGAGACCCAGTACTTC
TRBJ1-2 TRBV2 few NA CASKPDGQNYGYTF TGTGCCAGCAAGCCGGATGGACAGAACTATGGCTACACCTTC
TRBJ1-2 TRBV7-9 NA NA CSSSSTQGGGYTF TGTTCCAGCAGCTCTACACAGGGTGGTGGCTACACCTTC
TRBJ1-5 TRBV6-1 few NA CATRTRSNQPQHF TGTGCCACCAGGACAAGGAGCAATCAGCCCCAGCATTTT
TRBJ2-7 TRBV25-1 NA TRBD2 CASTGTSGAYEQYF TGTGCCAGCACCGGGACTAGCGGGGCCTACGAGCAGTACTTC
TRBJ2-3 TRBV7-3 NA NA CASSPDTVHTDTQYF TGTGCCAGCAGCCCCGATACCGTACACACAGATACGCAGTATTTT
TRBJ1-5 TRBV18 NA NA CASSPARGVGQPQHF TGTGCCAGCTCACCGGCGAGAGGAGTCGGGCAGCCCCAGCATTTT
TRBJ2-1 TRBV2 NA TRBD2 CASSEGLAGLREQFF TGTGCCAGCAGCGAAGGACTAGCGGGGCTTCGTGAGCAGTTCTTC
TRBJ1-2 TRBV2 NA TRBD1 CASTLLRTGGGGYTF TGTGCCAGCACCCTTCTTAGGACAGGGGGCGGCGGCTACACCTTC
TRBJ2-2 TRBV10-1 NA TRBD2 CASRAIGREAVGELFF TGCGCCAGCAGGGCCATTGGGCGGGAGGCTGTCGGGGAGCTGTTTTTT
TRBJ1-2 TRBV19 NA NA CASSISAGDYGYTF TGTGCCAGTAGTATCTCGGCAGGGGACTATGGCTACACCTTC
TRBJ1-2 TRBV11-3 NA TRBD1 CASSFTPGQPNTYGYTF TGTGCCAGCAGCTTTACCCCGGGACAGCCCAACACCTATGGCTACACCTTC
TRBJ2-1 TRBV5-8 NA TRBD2 CASSSGTSGVDEQFF TGTGCCAGCAGCTCCGGGACTAGCGGGGTGGATGAGCAGTTCTTC
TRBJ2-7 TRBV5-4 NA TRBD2 CASSWASGSREQYF TGTGCCAGCAGCTGGGCTAGCGGGAGTCGCGAGCAGTACTTC
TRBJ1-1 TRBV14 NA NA CASSQRSRMNTEAFF TGTGCCAGCAGCCAGCGGTCACGAATGAACACTGAAGCTTTCTTT
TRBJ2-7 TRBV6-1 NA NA CASSRDISHEQYF TGTGCCAGCAGCCGAGATATATCCCACGAGCAGTACTTC
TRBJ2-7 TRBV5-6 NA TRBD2 CASSASGRSYEQYF TGTGCCAGCAGCGCTAGCGGGCGATCCTACGAGCAGTACTTC
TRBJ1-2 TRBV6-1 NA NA CASSSGYGYTF TGTGCCAGCAGTTCCGGCTATGGCTACACCTTC